The 20 T cell receptor beta chains below all came from one sample that was sequenced in a study of blood T cell repertoires in COVID-19 (dated by TCRdb to the early 2020s). Library preparation employed the immunoSEQ multiplex PCR assay. In its TCRdb copy, this immuneACCESS table keeps in-frame sequences only and misses some clones. Where compared with another copy, unresolved V genes explain less than half of these, and the others have no known cause. The sample table contains 150,000 to 200,000 clones; only one count was recorded for under 90% of them. The ten top clones hold approximately 6.9% of the sample. Sample: peripheral blood. Every receptor here comes from a man in his 60s with acute or convalescent COVID-19.

The genes are TRBV7-2 and TRBJ1-1; no clear D gene. Trimming removed 4 bases from V and 0 bases from J, with 9 bases in between. The CDR3 consists of 14 residues. CDR1 is SGHTA, CDR2 FQGNSA, per germline. The CDR3 loop reads CASSYMQMNTEAFF. The CDR3 DNA sequence: TGTGCCAGCAGCTACATGCAGATGAACACTGAAGCTTTCTTT.

V usage is TRBV6-2 or TRBV6-3 and J usage is TRBJ2-3, with TRBD2 matching over 10 bases. V dropped 2 bases and J dropped 4; count of bases not matched to a gene: 6. This CDR3 contains 16 residues. The V gene's germline CDR1 is MNHEY and CDR2 SVGEGT. The CDR3 DNA reads TGTGCCAGCAGTTACACTAGCGGGGCGTTAGCAGATACGCAGTATTTT. It encodes CASSYTSGALADTQYF.

The chain couples TRBV29-1 to TRBJ2-2, with 11 bases matching TRBD2. Germline assignment: CDR1 SQVTM and CDR2 ANQGSEA. V lost 2 bases and J lost 0; bases outside the gene matches: 8. CDR3 size: 18 residues. The CDR3 is CSVEIVLAGGTNTGELFF. The CDR3 DNA reads as TGCAGCGTTGAAATAGTTCTAGCGGGAGGTACGAACACCGGGGAGCTGTTTTTT.

The chain combines TRBV25-1 with TRBJ2-1; 7 positions agree with TRBD1. The V gene's germline CDR1 is MGHDK and CDR2 SYGVNS. V dropped 3 bases and J dropped 0; count of bases not matched to a gene: 5. The CDR3 runs to 16 residues. The CDR3 DNA is TGTGCCAGCAGTGAGCAGGGGGTTAGCTCCTACAATGAGCAGTTCTTC. It encodes CASSEQGVSSYNEQFF.

V is TRBV29-1 and J is TRBJ2-1, with 11 bases aligning to TRBD1. Germline trimming cut 4 bases from V and 9 bases from J; bases unmatched to any gene: 2. The CDR3 length is 12 residues. Per the germline V gene, CDR1 is SQVTM and CDR2 is ANQGSEA. Written as DNA, the CDR3 is TGCAGCGTTGGGACAGGGGGCGGTGAGCAGTTCTTC. It is translated as CSVGTGGGEQFF.

This rearrangement joins TRBV29-1 to TRBJ1-5; D is possibly TRBD1 (6 bases). This CDR3 has 15 amino acids. Germline CDR1 reads SQVTM; CDR2 reads ANQGSEA. V gave up 6 bases and J gave up 1 base, with 16 bases separating them. Here the CDR3 DNA reads TGCAGCGTGGTCCCGGGGGGCGGCAGCAATCAGCCCCAGCATTTT. Residues: CSVVPGGGSNQPQHF.

The V call is TRBV1, the J call TRBJ2-3; the table's TRBD2 call for D was not verified on the DNA. TRBV1 is designated a pseudogene. This CDR3 spans 16 amino acids. In DNA, the CDR3 is TGCACCAGCAGCCCAGGACTAGCGGGGGGCACAGATACGCAGTATTTT. This encodes CTSSPGLAGGTDTQYF.

The rearrangement joins TRBV16 to TRBJ1-6; 7 nucleotides line up with TRBD1. The CDR3 has 15 residues. V was clipped by 0 bases and J by 8 bases; unmatched bases: 4. CDR1 is KGHSY and CDR2 is FQNENV in the germline V gene. CDR3 region: CASSQSQGQDSPLHF. The CDR3 nucleotides read TGTGCCAGCAGCCAATCACAGGGGCAAGATTCACCCCTCCACTTT. The whole variable domain, remainder taken from reference TRBV16 and TRBJ1-6, is GEEVAQTPKHLVRGEGQKAKLYCAPIKGHSYVFWYQQVLKNEFKFLISFQNENVFDETGMPKERFSAKCLPNSPCSLEIQATKLEDSAVYFCASSQSQGQDSPLHFGNGTRLTVT.

The rearrangement links TRBV24-1 to TRBJ1-2; 7 nucleotides agree with TRBD1. This CDR3 has 15 amino acids. Trimming cost V 2 bases and J 6 bases; bases outside gene matches: 8. Per the germline V gene, CDR1 is KGHDR and CDR2 is SFDVKD. Written as DNA, the CDR3 is TGTGCCACCAGTGATTCTCGACAGGGAAGGCATGGCTACACCTTC. Protein: CATSDSRQGRHGYTF.

The genes are TRBV2 and TRBJ1-2; TRBD1 might be the D (6 bases). There are 14 residues in the CDR3. Germline loops: CDR1 SNHLY, CDR2 FYNNEI. V dropped 7 bases and J dropped 0 bases, with 12 bases sitting between them. CDR3 sequence (DNA): TGTGCCAGCAAAAGACAGGAGACTAACTATGGCTACACCTTC. This translates into CASKRQETNYGYTF. Full variable domain (remainder filled in from reference TRBV2 and TRBJ1-2): EPEVTQTPSHQVTQMGQEVILRCVPISNHLYFYWYRQILGQKVEFLVSFYNNEISEKSEIFDDQFSVERPDGSNFTLKIRSTKLEDSAMYFCASKRQETNYGYTFGSGTRLTVV.

The J gene is TRBJ1-5, the V gene TRBV30; TRBD1 matches 8 bases. Looked up from germline, CDR1 is GTSNPN and CDR2 is SVGIG (reference sequence). The CDR3 is 15 residues long. V dropped 8 bases and J dropped 1; count of bases not matched to a gene: 10. The DNA of the CDR3 is TGTGCCGCATCCTTCGGGACAGGAAGCAATCAGCCCCAGCATTTT. Its translation: CAASFGTGSNQPQHF.

This chain joins TRBV12-5 and TRBJ2-7, with 7 bases aligning to TRBD2. Looked up from germline, CDR1 is LGHNT and CDR2 is FRNRAP. The V segment lost 2 bases and the J segment 4 bases; nucleotides outside the gene matches: 2. The CDR3 spans 13 residues. This CDR3 is CASGLSGEYEQYF. In DNA, the CDR3 is TGTGCTAGTGGTTTGAGCGGGGAGTACGAGCAGTACTTC. Combining the CDR3 with reference TRBV12-5 and TRBJ2-7 gives the whole variable domain DARVTQTPRHKVTEMGQEVTMRCQPILGHNTVFWYRQTMMQGLELLAYFRNRAPLDDSGMPKDRFSAEMPDATLATLKIQPSEPRDSAVYFCASGLSGEYEQYFGPGTRLTVT.

In its sample, this clone was seen a few times. The rearrangement uses TRBV30 and TRBJ2-2; 7 bases match TRBD2. CDR1 GTSNPN and CDR2 SVGIG come from the germline V gene (reference sequence). The ends lost 0 bases at V and 5 bases at J; junction bases unmatched: 6. This CDR3 comprises 15 residues. For the CDR3, the DNA is TGTGCCTGGAGTGTACGCGGGAGAGGAACCGGGGAGCTGTTTTTT. As protein: CAWSVRGRGTGELFF.

This CDR3 reads CASSLGQAAGYTF. The CDR3 nucleotides read TGTGCCAGCAGCTTAGGACAGGCTGCTGGCTACACCTTC. The chain uses TRBV7-2 and TRBJ1-2, with D possibly matching TRBD1 (6 bases). CDR1 SGHTA and CDR2 FQGNSA come from the germline V gene. The V and J ends lost 1 base and 7 bases respectively, with 10 bases between them. CDR3 length equals 13 residues.

This clone has more than one count but fewer than ten. This sequence joins TRBV10-3 and TRBJ1-2; D is unresolved. V shed 0 bases and J shed 5 bases, with 4 bases lying between them. Germline values: CDR1 ENHRY, CDR2 SYGVKD. This CDR3 region has 12 residues. DNA for the CDR3: TGTGCCATCAGTGAGTCCAGGTATGGCTACACCTTC. Protein sequence: CAISESRYGYTF.

The rearrangement joins TRBV5-1 to TRBJ2-3; tentative D call: TRBD2 (6 bases). The CDR3 is 14 residues long. CDR1 SGHRS and CDR2 YFSETQ come from the germline V gene. Trimming took 1 base from V and 2 from J, leaving 8 bases between them. The CDR3 DNA reads as TGCGCCAGCAGCTTGCGGGGACTCACAGATACGCAGTATTTT. Amino acid sequence: CASSLRGLTDTQYF.

The chain has TRBV15 and TRBJ2-3, with TRBD2 as a possible D gene (5 bases). Germline V gene sequence: CDR1 LNHNV, CDR2 YYDKDF (reference sequence). V was cut by 6 bases and J by 2 bases, with 15 bases left in between. The CDR3 is made up of 15 amino acids. CDR3 bases: TGTGCCACCAGATCCACCAGCGGATACACAGATACGCAGTATTTT. Translated, it gives CATRSTSGYTDTQYF.

V gene TRBV6-6 combines with J gene TRBJ1-6; no firm D call. The V gene lost 6 bases and the J gene lost 0 bases, with 9 bases spanning the gap. This CDR3 has 15 amino acids. Germline CDR1 MNHNY, CDR2 SVGAGI (reference sequence). Here the CDR3 DNA reads TGTGCCAGCAGACTCCGGGACTCCTATAATTCACCCCTCCACTTT. Its protein product is CASRLRDSYNSPLHF.

The chain has TRBV21-1 and TRBJ2-1; the D segment call TRBD1 is taken from the table without a DNA check. TRBV21-1 is designated a pseudogene. The CDR3 consists of 19 residues. The CDR3 is CASSHRDRGLHMSYNEQFF. The CDR3 DNA is TGTGCCAGCAGCCACCGGGACAGGGGGCTTCATATGTCCTACAATGAGCAGTTCTTC.

This chain links TRBV7-2 with TRBJ2-7, with TRBD2 matching over 7 bases. V was pared by 2 bases and J by 0 bases, with 4 bases of the junction left unmatched. The CDR3 totals 15 residues. CDR1 is SGHTA, CDR2 FQGNSA, per germline. The CDR3 bases are TGTGCCAGCAGCTTATGGGGGGGTGCCTCCTACGAGCAGTACTTC. It encodes CASSLWGGASYEQYF.